This is a list of T cell receptor beta chains from one sample in a study of shared clonotypes between healthy human individuals. Libraries were prepared by immunoSEQ multiplex PCR; TCRdb keeps only in-frame clonotypes and omits some of them. The top ten hold around 1.8% of the sample, which has a few million clones, 80% to 95% seen once. Sequencing was carried out using naive CD8+ T cells from PBMCs. The origin of the receptors is a man between 18 and 29 years old in good health. Some clones in this sample may be carry-over from other donors' samples. Each CDR3 is given with its conserved first and last residue. A D gene is named only where the DNA matches it firmly. Only part of the rows carry a size: once, few, many, or a class if the clone is expanded.

V,size,D,J,CDR3,DNA
TRBV28,.,.,TRBJ1-1,CASSSPRRVDTEAFF,TGTGCCAGCAGTTCCCCGCGGAGGGTTGACACTGAAGCTTTCTTT
TRBV27,.,.,TRBJ2-5,CASRPNAGQSYQETQYF,TGTGCCAGCAGACCGAACGCGGGACAGTCGTACCAAGAGACCCAGTACTTC
TRBV19,.,.,TRBJ2-1,CASSWGIYNEQFF,TGTGCCAGTAGTTGGGGGATCTACAATGAGCAGTTCTTC
TRBV6-5,.,.,TRBJ1-2,CASSYLQGNGYTF,TGTGCCAGCAGTTACCTACAGGGTAACGGCTACACCTTC
TRBV4-1,.,.,TRBJ2-1,CASSHRQYNEQFF,TGCGCCAGCAGCCATCGACAGTACAATGAGCAGTTCTTC
TRBV9,.,.,TRBJ2-1,CASSGTPTYNEQFF,TGTGCCAGCAGCGGGACGCCCACCTACAATGAGCAGTTCTTC
TRBV5-6,once,.,TRBJ2-5,CASSLGQIQETQYF,TGTGCCAGCAGCTTGGGACAGATCCAAGAGACCCAGTACTTC
TRBV6-5,.,.,TRBJ2-3,CASSYSRQNTQYF,TGTGCCAGCAGTTACTCTCGGCAAAATACGCAGTATTTT
TRBV7-9,.,.,TRBJ2-7,CASSRAIEQYF,TGTGCCAGCAGCCGCGCCATAGAGCAGTACTTC
TRBV5-1,.,.,TRBJ2-7,CASSLGKRQYF,TGCGCCAGCAGCTTGGGAAAGCGGCAGTACTTC
TRBV10-2,.,.,TRBJ1-5,CASSGYSNQPQHF,TGCGCCAGCTCAGGTTATAGCAATCAGCCCCAGCATTTT
TRBV5-4,.,.,TRBJ2-7,CASSNRESYEQYF,TGTGCCAGCAGTAACAGGGAGTCCTACGAGCAGTACTTC
TRBV13,.,TRBD1,TRBJ1-1,CASSLTGLVAEAFF,TGTGCCAGCAGCTTGACAGGGTTAGTAGCTGAAGCTTTCTTT
TRBV27,once,TRBD2,TRBJ2-7,CASSLGLAGLEQYF,TGTGCCAGCAGTTTAGGTCTAGCGGGACTCGAGCAGTACTTC
TRBV6-5,.,.,TRBJ2-1,CASYGAYNEQFF,TGTGCCAGCTACGGGGCCTACAATGAGCAGTTCTTC
TRBV2,.,.,TRBJ1-2,CASSESGQGSYGYTF,TGTGCCAGCAGTGAAAGCGGCCAGGGCAGCTATGGCTACACCTTC
TRBV29-1,.,TRBD1,TRBJ2-7,CSAHGQGAGEQYF,TGCAGCGCCCACGGACAGGGGGCCGGGGAGCAGTACTTC
TRBV29-1,.,.,TRBJ1-1,CSGAWSGFGTEAFF,TGCAGCGGGGCCTGGTCAGGGTTCGGAACTGAAGCTTTCTTT
TRBV7-9,.,.,TRBJ2-1,CASSTTYSTGLSSYNEQFF,TGTGCCAGCAGCACTACCTACTCAACAGGACTTAGCTCCTACAATGAGCAGTTCTTC
TRBV19,.,TRBD2,TRBJ2-7,CASSTGTSGYEQYF,TGTGCCAGTAGTACCGGGACTAGCGGCTACGAGCAGTACTTC
TRBV11-2,.,TRBD2,TRBJ2-7,CASSSPGGSWSEQYF,TGTGCCAGCAGCTCCCCGGGAGGGAGTTGGTCCGAGCAGTACTTC
TRBV27,.,.,TRBJ1-4,CASSRQTGVLGEKLFF,TGTGCCAGCAGCCGGCAGACCGGGGTTTTGGGTGAAAAACTGTTTTTT
TRBV28,.,TRBD1,TRBJ2-1,CASSFTQTGGGNEQFF,TGTGCCAGCAGTTTCACCCAAACAGGGGGTGGAAATGAGCAGTTCTTC
TRBV28,.,.,TRBJ1-1,CASSLDQEGNTEAFF,TGTGCCAGCAGTTTAGATCAGGAGGGGAACACTGAAGCTTTCTTT
TRBV29-1,once,TRBD2,TRBJ2-1,CSANLAGSIYNEQFF,TGCAGCGCGAATCTAGCGGGATCCATATACAATGAGCAGTTCTTC
TRBV14,.,.,TRBJ2-7,CASSQVRWLSYEQYF,TGTGCCAGCAGCCAAGTTAGGTGGCTATCCTACGAGCAGTACTTC
TRBV29-1,.,TRBD2,TRBJ2-7,CSVLGLAGDPAYEQYF,TGCAGCGTGTTGGGACTAGCGGGAGATCCGGCCTACGAGCAGTACTTC
TRBV28,.,TRBD1,TRBJ2-7,CASSQTGGVYEQYF,TGTGCCAGCAGCCAGACAGGGGGCGTCTACGAGCAGTACTTC
TRBV7-9,.,.,TRBJ2-7,CASSLGNSYEQYF,TGTGCCAGCAGCCTAGGTAACTCCTACGAGCAGTACTTC
TRBV5-6,.,.,TRBJ1-2,CASSSGVRFNYGYTF,TGTGCCAGCAGCTCCGGAGTTAGGTTTAACTATGGCTACACCTTC
TRBV27,.,.,TRBJ1-2,CASSSNLDYGYTF,TGTGCCAGCAGTTCCAACTTGGACTATGGCTACACCTTC
TRBV28,.,.,TRBJ1-2,CASSLIRQVDHYGYTF,TGTGCCAGCAGTTTGATCCGACAGGTGGATCACTATGGCTACACCTTC
TRBV7-9,.,TRBD1,TRBJ2-7,CASSLSGQAISYEQYF,TGTGCCAGCAGCTTATCGGGACAGGCGATCTCCTACGAGCAGTACTTC
TRBV9,once,.,TRBJ1-5,CASSPSGGNQPQHF,TGTGCCAGCAGCCCCTCGGGGGGGAATCAGCCCCAGCATTTT
TRBV5-6,.,.,TRBJ2-7,CASSWGSHAPYF,TGTGCCAGCAGCTGGGGTAGTCACGCGCCGTACTTC
TRBV15,.,.,TRBJ2-1,CATSRPDGNEQFF,TGTGCCACCAGCAGACCCGATGGAAATGAGCAGTTCTTC